The TCR beta chain under discussion was sequenced for a study of T cell responses to AZD1222 COVID-19 vaccine. Study-wide results and limits: Rises in breadth and depth of Spike-specific TCRs came after two AZD1222 doses. Females outnumbered males among donors, who were mostly white British; clonal diversity was possibly underestimated. Unmutated variant regions are reportedly targeted by nearly half of spike-specific TCRs. With dominance at 160-218 and 743-854, vaccine-associated CD4 TCRs spanned spike.

The CDR3 consists of 18 residues. CDR1 MNHEY and CDR2 SVGEGT come from the germline V gene. The V segment lost 5 bases and the J segment 5 bases; nucleotides outside the gene matches: 19. Using immunoSEQ multiplex PCR, the repertoire was profiled, and TCRdb retains in-frame clones only, with some absent. The sample contains about 86,000 clones, about 90% of which appear only once. Concerning this clone: Its specificity is not known.

V is TRBV6-2 or TRBV6-3 and J is TRBJ1-1; 8 nucleotides agree with TRBD1. This TCR came from an adult who received the AZD1222 COVID-19 vaccine. The starting material was peripheral blood, obtained 28 days after the second AZD1222 dose. CDR3 in amino acids: CASSRKVSRGLGTTEAFF. The DNA of the CDR3 is TGTGCCAGCAGTCGGAAGGTCTCCAGGGGGCTAGGAACAACTGAAGCTTTCTTT.